This is a list of T cell receptor beta chains from one sample in a study of blood T cell repertoires in COVID-19. Here immunoSEQ multiplex PCR was the method, and the copy in TCRdb shows in-frame clones only, minus some. Among 150,000 or so clones listed, around 80% were seen once. The sample comprised PBMCs or T cells enriched from blood (not recorded which). The source of these receptors is a man aged 50 or older who had recovered from COVID-19. The CDR3 runs from the conserved cysteine through the conserved F or W. Fields, in order: V gene, clone size, D gene, J gene, CDR3 DNA, CDR3 protein. The D gene is left open where the match is weak. Rows may omit the clone size; those that give it use once, few, many or a size class.

V gene: TRBV7-8; clone size: -; D gene: -; J gene: TRBJ1-1; CDR3 DNA: TGTGCCAGCATCGCCTCAGGGGTCTTGGGGACAACTGAAGCTTTCTTT; CDR3 protein: CASIASGVLGTTEAFF
V gene: TRBV3-1/TRBV3-2; clone size: -; D gene: TRBD1; J gene: TRBJ1-2; CDR3 DNA: TGTGCCAGCGTCGGGACAGGGGCCCGGTATGGCTACACCTTC; CDR3 protein: CASVGTGARYGYTF
V gene: TRBV7-9; clone size: -; D gene: -; J gene: TRBJ1-1; CDR3 DNA: TGTGCCAGCAGCTTAGATCCAGGGACAATGAACACTGAAGCTTTCTTT; CDR3 protein: CASSLDPGTMNTEAFF
V gene: TRBV10-3; clone size: -; D gene: -; J gene: TRBJ1-2; CDR3 DNA: TGTGCCATCAGGCCGACTGGGAACTATGGCTACACCTTC; CDR3 protein: CAIRPTGNYGYTF
V gene: TRBV2; clone size: -; D gene: -; J gene: TRBJ1-5; CDR3 DNA: TGTGCCAGCAATCAAGAGTCAGGGAGCAATCAGCCCCAGCATTTT; CDR3 protein: CASNQESGSNQPQHF
V gene: TRBV4-1; clone size: -; D gene: TRBD2; J gene: TRBJ2-5; CDR3 DNA: TGCGCCAGCAGCTTTCGGGGGGGTCAAGTGGAGACCCAGTACTTC; CDR3 protein: CASSFRGGQVETQYF
V gene: TRBV29-1; clone size: -; D gene: -; J gene: TRBJ1-3; CDR3 DNA: TGCAGCGTTGAAGATCGAATGCACGTGTCAGGGAGGACCATATATTTT; CDR3 protein: CSVEDRMHVSGRTIYF
V gene: TRBV19; clone size: -; D gene: TRBD2; J gene: TRBJ2-2; CDR3 DNA: TGTGCCAGTAGTCCCTTAGCGGGGAACACCGGGGAGCTGTTTTTT; CDR3 protein: CASSPLAGNTGELFF
V gene: TRBV7-6; clone size: -; D gene: TRBD1; J gene: TRBJ1-3; CDR3 DNA: TGTGCCAGCAGCTTACCTCCTGGGACAGCCCCTGGAAACACCATATATTTT; CDR3 protein: CASSLPPGTAPGNTIYF
V gene: TRBV7-2; clone size: -; D gene: -; J gene: TRBJ1-4; CDR3 DNA: TGTGCCAGCAGCTTAGGGGGAGGGACCCATGAAAAACTGTTTTTT; CDR3 protein: CASSLGGGTHEKLFF
V gene: TRBV5-6; clone size: -; D gene: -; J gene: TRBJ1-5; CDR3 DNA: TGTGCCAGCAGCACATACAGGGTACGGAGCAATCAGCCCCAGCATTTT; CDR3 protein: CASSTYRVRSNQPQHF
V gene: TRBV3-1/TRBV3-2; clone size: -; D gene: TRBD1; J gene: TRBJ1-4; CDR3 DNA: TGTGCCAGCAGCAGTAGGACAGGGGTCGTGGCCAAGGAACTGTTTTTT; CDR3 protein: CASSSRTGVVAKELFF
V gene: TRBV10-3; clone size: -; D gene: -; J gene: TRBJ2-7; CDR3 DNA: TGTGCCATCAGTGAACAGGAAACCTACGAGCAGTACTTC; CDR3 protein: CAISEQETYEQYF
V gene: TRBV10-3; clone size: -; D gene: TRBD1; J gene: TRBJ1-5; CDR3 DNA: TGTGCCATCGCGGGACAGGGAGGTAATCAGCCCCAGCATTTT; CDR3 protein: CAIAGQGGNQPQHF
V gene: TRBV5-1; clone size: -; D gene: -; J gene: TRBJ2-3; CDR3 DNA: TGCGCCAGCTCCAGCGGCGTTACGCAGTATTTT; CDR3 protein: CASSSGVTQYF
V gene: TRBV7-6; clone size: -; D gene: TRBD2; J gene: TRBJ2-1; CDR3 DNA: TGTGCCAGCAGCTTTACTAGCGGGGGGTCGGATGAGCAGTTCTTC; CDR3 protein: CASSFTSGGSDEQFF
V gene: TRBV7-9; clone size: -; D gene: -; J gene: TRBJ1-1; CDR3 DNA: TGTGCCAGCAGCTCCAAGCTGGGGCTAACTGGGACTGAAGCTTTCTTT; CDR3 protein: CASSSKLGLTGTEAFF
V gene: TRBV5-5; clone size: -; D gene: -; J gene: TRBJ2-5; CDR3 DNA: TGTGCCAGCAGCTTTTCAGGGGTTCAAGAGACCCAGTACTTC; CDR3 protein: CASSFSGVQETQYF
V gene: TRBV9; clone size: -; D gene: TRBD1; J gene: TRBJ1-2; CDR3 DNA: TGTGCCAGCAGCAGTACTTGGGACAGGGGGAGGGACTATGGCTACACCTTC; CDR3 protein: CASSSTWDRGRDYGYTF
V gene: TRBV19; clone size: few; D gene: TRBD1; J gene: TRBJ1-5; CDR3 DNA: TGTGCCGGACAGGGGGATCCTAATCAGCCCCAGCATTTT; CDR3 protein: CAGQGDPNQPQHF
V gene: TRBV7-2; clone size: -; D gene: TRBD1; J gene: TRBJ1-4; CDR3 DNA: TGTGCCAGCAGCGAGGGGGCACGAAGTATTGAAAAACTGTTTTTT; CDR3 protein: CASSEGARSIEKLFF
V gene: TRBV7-9; clone size: once; D gene: -; J gene: TRBJ2-3; CDR3 DNA: TGTGCCAGCAGTCCTAGGGGGATACCCACAGATACGCAGTATTTT; CDR3 protein: CASSPRGIPTDTQYF